This T cell receptor (beta chain) was documented in a study of blood T cell repertoires in COVID-19. Across the whole study: Samples representing acute and convalescent COVID-19 were sourced from the United States, Italy and Spain.

The protocol was immunoSEQ multiplex PCR, while the TCRdb copy is restricted to in-frame clones and leaves out a portion. The top ten clones hold 0.7% to 0.85% of a sample with 220,000 or so clones, 92% of them seen once. The receptor comes from a man between 60 and 70 years old with COVID-19, enrolled during active disease. The sequencing input was peripheral blood.

CDR3 DNA: TGTGCCAGCAGCCAAGTGGGGGGGACCTATGGCTACACCTTC. This translates into CASSQVGGTYGYTF. The gene calls are TRBV3-1 (or the pseudogene TRBV3-2) and TRBJ1-2, with a weak D call TRBD1 (5 bases). Germline values: CDR1 LGHDT, CDR2 YNNKEL (reference sequence). This CDR3 contains 14 residues. With 1 base removed from V and 4 bases from J, the gap between germline ends came to 10 bases.